This passage covers 30 T cell receptor beta chains from one sample sequenced in a study of blood T cell repertoires in COVID-19. Profiled with immunoSEQ multiplex PCR; TCRdb holds only in-frame clones, not every one. The sample includes about 300,000 clones, roughly 91% of them seen just once. Sequenced: peripheral blood. These receptors came from a woman between 25 and 40 years old with COVID-19, enrolled during active disease.

J is TRBJ1-5 and V is TRBV20-1, with D perhaps matching TRBD1 (6 bases). CDR1 is DFQATT, CDR2 SNEGSKA, per germline (reference sequence). Trimming shortened V by 3 bases and J by 4 bases, and 16 bases separated the two germline ends. The CDR3 length is 15 residues. The CDR3 region is CSASLRRGWNQPQHF. CDR3 coding DNA: TGCAGTGCTAGTCTGAGAAGGGGGTGGAATCAGCCCCAGCATTTT.

V is TRBV2 and J is TRBJ1-5, with 8 bases matching TRBD1. CDR3 length equals 15 residues. Trimming at V came to 4 bases and at J to 6 bases, leaving 8 bases not matched to a gene. Germline values: CDR1 SNHLY, CDR2 FYNNEI. CDR3 residues: CASSAQGGAGQPQHF. DNA for the CDR3: TGTGCCAGCAGTGCACAGGGGGGGGCCGGTCAGCCCCAGCATTTT.

The chain is built from TRBV6-5 and TRBJ2-1, with 9 nucleotides matching TRBD1. The CDR3 runs to 15 residues. V lost 5 bases to trimming and J lost 3 bases; unmatched junction nucleotides: 5. Per the germline V gene, CDR1 is MNHEY and CDR2 is SVGAGI. The CDR3 reads CASSHRTGVYNEQFF. The CDR3 DNA reads as TGTGCCAGCAGTCACCGGACAGGGGTCTACAATGAGCAGTTCTTC.

This chain uses TRBV6-1 with TRBJ2-1; the match to TRBD2 covers 11 bases. CDR3 length equals 19 residues. The germline gives CDR1 MNHNS, CDR2 SASEGT. The V and J ends lost 2 bases and 1 base, in that order; junction bases with no gene match: 10. CDR3 nucleotides: TGTGCCAGCAGTGAACTTTGGGCTAGCGGGGGGCCTTCCTACAATGAGCAGTTCTTC. Amino acid sequence: CASSELWASGGPSYNEQFF.

This chain uses TRBV19 with TRBJ1-6; D is uncertain. Between the trimmed V and J ends, which lost 6 bases and 8 bases, there was a span of 11 bases. The germline V gene has CDR1 LNHDA and CDR2 SQIVND (reference sequence). CDR3 length: 13 amino acids. The DNA for the CDR3 is TGTGCCAGTAGGTGGAGGGTAGATTCACCCCTCCACTTT. As protein: CASRWRVDSPLHF.

V and J are TRBV9 and TRBJ2-2, with D tentatively TRBD1 (5 bases). Germline V gene lookup returns CDR1 SGDLS and CDR2 YYNGEE. Trimming took 4 bases from V and 6 from J, leaving 19 bases between them. The CDR3 contains 16 residues. As DNA, the CDR3 is TGTGCCAGCAGCCCAAGGGGCATACGTGACCCCGGGGAGCTGTTTTTT. Translation gives CASSPRGIRDPGELFF. Drawing the rest from reference TRBV9 and TRBJ2-2, the complete variable domain is DSGVTQTPKHLITATGQRVTLRCSPRSGDLSVYWYQQSLDQGLQFLIQYYNGEERAKGNILERFSAQQFPDLHSELNLSSLELGDSALYFCASSPRGIRDPGELFFGEGSRLTVL.

The rearrangement links TRBV27 to TRBJ1-1, with 7 bases lining up with TRBD1. The J segment lost 5 bases and the V segment lost 6 bases, leaving 9 bases of the junction unmatched. Germline-derived CDR1 and CDR2 are MNHEY and SMNVEV (reference sequence). The CDR3 runs 14 residues. CDR3 amino acids: CASRPGGRRTEAFF. CDR3 sequence (DNA): TGTGCCAGCAGGCCAGGGGGGAGGAGGACTGAAGCTTTCTTT.

The gene calls are TRBV19 and TRBJ2-3, with D possibly matching TRBD2 (5 bases). CDR3 length: 13 residues. In germline, CDR1 is LNHDA, CDR2 SQIVND (reference sequence). Trimming pared 6 bases from V and 4 bases from J, leaving 11 bases between. DNA of the CDR3: TGTGCCAGTAGGGAGAGAGGGTCAGATACGCAGTATTTT. It codes for CASRERGSDTQYF.

This chain joins TRBV6-6 and TRBJ2-3; D remains unclear. The CDR3 extends over 15 amino acids. Deletions cut 2 bases from V and 3 bases from J, with 12 bases between. Germline-derived CDR1 and CDR2 are MNHNY and SVGAGI (reference sequence). The chain's CDR3 is CASSYADRRTDTQYF. The CDR3 DNA is TGTGCCAGCAGTTACGCCGATCGCAGGACAGATACGCAGTATTTT.

The rearrangement links TRBV7-9 to TRBJ1-2, with 7 bases lining up with TRBD1. With V trimmed by 1 base and J by 4 bases, 9 bases remained unmatched. The length of the CDR3 is 16 residues. Germline V gene data show CDR1 as SEHNR and CDR2 as FQNEAQ (reference sequence). CDR3 protein: CASSLGQGTAIYGYTF. CDR3 DNA sequence: TGTGCCAGCAGCTTAGGGCAGGGGACAGCTATCTATGGCTACACCTTC.

The V and J genes are TRBV3-1 (or the pseudogene TRBV3-2) and TRBJ2-1; 7 bases agree with TRBD2. After removal of 6 bases from V and 10 bases from J, the junction contained 6 bases not matched to a gene. The CDR3 is 12 amino acids. Germline loops: CDR1 LGHDT, CDR2 YNNKEL (reference sequence). CDR3 sequence (DNA): TGTGCCAGCAGTGGCGGGGGTTGGGAGCAGTTCTTC. Translated: CASSGGGWEQFF.

This clone was detected a few times. The chain carries TRBV10-2 and TRBJ1-5, with 9 bases aligning to TRBD1. V gave up 4 bases and J gave up 1 base; unmatched junction bases: 8. From germline, CDR1 is WSHSY and CDR2 SAAADI. The CDR3 has 17 amino acids. The CDR3 sequence is CASSGGTGGGSNQPQHF. The CDR3 nucleotides are TGCGCCAGCAGTGGGGGAACAGGGGGCGGGAGCAATCAGCCCCAGCATTTT.

The chain is built from TRBV4-3 and TRBJ2-7; possible D gene TRBD2, 5 bases. CDR3 length: 15 residues. V lost 4 bases, J lost 0 bases, and 13 bases lay in between. Germline CDR1 is LGHNA and CDR2 is YSLEER. CDR3 sequence: CASSPFEGVSYEQYF. DNA of the CDR3: TGCGCCAGCAGCCCCTTCGAGGGAGTCTCCTACGAGCAGTACTTC.

This clone has a handful of counts. This sequence joins TRBV6-1 and TRBJ1-5, with D possibly TRBD1 on 5 matching bases. V was pared by 1 base and J by 7 bases, with 20 bases between. The CDR3 runs to 17 residues. CDR1 and CDR2 (germline): MNHNS, SASEGT. This chain's CDR3 is CASSEEVREVPGQPQHF. In DNA form, the CDR3 reads TGTGCCAGCAGTGAAGAAGTGCGGGAGGTGCCAGGGCAGCCCCAGCATTTT.

This clone was seen a few times. The V call is TRBV6-1, the J call TRBJ1-1, with D uncertain. The CDR3 is made up of 14 amino acids. Germline-derived CDR1 and CDR2 are MNHNS and SASEGT. Trimming took 3 bases from V and 5 from J, leaving 13 bases between them. CDR3 in DNA: TGTGCCAGCAGTGACGGAGATTCGAGGACTGAAGCTTTCTTT. It translates to CASSDGDSRTEAFF.

This clone was detected once. The V and J genes are TRBV6-5 and TRBJ2-7; no definite D call. The CDR3 is made up of 13 amino acids. Looked up from germline, CDR1 is MNHEY and CDR2 is SVGAGI. Trimming left V 5 bases short and J 0 bases short, with 8 bases between. The CDR3 region has the DNA TGTGCCAGCAGTATCACGGGCTCCTACGAGCAGTACTTC. It codes for CASSITGSYEQYF.

The chain recombines TRBV9 with TRBJ2-3; a weak D match, TRBD1 (5 bases). This CDR3 is built from 13 residues. Trimming took 6 bases from V and 0 from J, leaving 8 bases between them. Germline values: CDR1 SGDLS, CDR2 YYNGEE. CDR3: CASTQGSTDTQYF. The CDR3 coding sequence is TGTGCCAGCACCCAGGGAAGCACAGATACGCAGTATTTT.

The genes are TRBV11-1 and TRBJ1-3; D call uncertain. This CDR3 spans 12 amino acids. V was trimmed by 5 bases and J by 6 bases, leaving 8 bases between them. Germline loops: CDR1 SGHAT, CDR2 FQDESV (reference sequence). CDR3 bases: TGTGCCAGCAGCAAGAGCCAAAACACCATATATTTT. This codes for CASSKSQNTIYF.

This chain connects TRBV7-9 to TRBJ2-2; D remains ambiguous. Trimming took 5 bases from V and 8 from J, leaving 9 bases between them. Germline V gene sequence: CDR1 SEHNR, CDR2 FQNEAQ (reference sequence). The CDR3 is 12 amino acids. The CDR3 sequence is CASSPGLGELFF. The DNA of the CDR3 is TGTGCCAGCAGCCCTGGGCTAGGGGAGCTGTTTTTT.

CDR3 sequence: CASNRAGLRTDTQYF. The CDR3 nucleotides read TGTGCCAGCAACCGAGCGGGACTTCGCACAGATACGCAGTATTTT. V is TRBV28 and J is TRBJ2-3; 7 nucleotides agree with TRBD2. With V trimmed by 7 bases and J by 1 base, 8 bases remained unmatched. The germline V gene has CDR1 MDHEN and CDR2 SYDVKM. The CDR3 sequence is 15 residues long.

V usage is TRBV27 and J usage is TRBJ1-5; 7 bases map to TRBD1. From germline, CDR1 is MNHEY and CDR2 SMNVEV (reference sequence). The CDR3 is 13 residues long. V was clipped by 10 bases and J by 3 bases; unmatched bases: 6. CDR3 residues: CATKGQVNQPQHF. The CDR3 DNA is TGTGCCACCAAAGGACAGGTCAATCAGCCCCAGCATTTT.

In its sample, this clone was seen once. The chain carries TRBV21-1 and TRBJ1-5. TRBV21-1 is a recognized pseudogene. The CDR3 has 15 amino acids. CDR3 residues: CASSKLRGGYQPQHF. The CDR3, as DNA: TGTGCCAGCAGCAAATTGCGGGGGGGTTATCAGCCCCAGCATTTT.

The chain joins TRBV7-9 to TRBJ1-2, with D possibly being TRBD1 (5 bases). The CDR3 is 15 residues long. Germline lookup yields CDR1 SEHNR and CDR2 FQNEAQ (reference sequence). Trimming took 1 base from V and 0 from J, leaving 9 bases between them. Here the CDR3 DNA reads TGTGCCAGCAGCTTAGAACGGGGGGCTAACTATGGCTACACCTTC. Its translation: CASSLERGANYGYTF.

The rearrangement links TRBV11-3 to TRBJ2-5; TRBD2 matches at 7 bases. CDR1 SGHNT and CDR2 YENEEA come from the germline V gene. This CDR3 has 16 amino acids. The J segment lost 1 base and the V segment lost 5 bases, leaving 10 bases of the junction unmatched. The CDR3 DNA sequence: TGTGCCAGCAGCGTATACCGAACGGGGGGCCAAGAGACCCAGTACTTC. Its translation: CASSVYRTGGQETQYF.

This chain uses TRBV27 with TRBJ1-1, with D perhaps matching TRBD1 (5 bases). V lost 8 bases to trimming and J lost 10 bases, with 14 bases between them. From germline, CDR1 is MNHEY and CDR2 SMNVEV (reference sequence). This CDR3 is 11 amino acids long. CDR3 nucleotide sequence: TGTGCCAGCGGGGGGGGGTTGTTAGCTTTCTTT. It encodes CASGGGLLAFF.

The chain joins TRBV27 to TRBJ1-5, with TRBD1 matching over 8 bases. V was pared by 4 bases and J by 4 bases, with 3 bases of the junction left unmatched. The CDR3 sequence is 14 residues long. Germline-derived CDR1 and CDR2 are MNHEY and SMNVEV (reference sequence). The CDR3 region has the DNA TGTGCCAGCAGTTCAGGGGGCTTAAATCAGCCCCAGCATTTT. The encoded protein is CASSSGGLNQPQHF.

On this clone: Other DNA sequences in the same sample also yield this CDR3. V is TRBV5-1 and J is TRBJ1-4; a weak D match, TRBD1 (6 bases). In germline, CDR1 is SGHRS, CDR2 YFSETQ. This CDR3 spans 15 amino acids. Deletions cut 2 bases from V and 0 bases from J, with 8 bases between. CDR3 sequence (DNA): TGCGCCAGCAGCTTTTACAGGGCAACTAATGAAAAACTGTTTTTT. Translation gives CASSFYRATNEKLFF.

The gene calls are TRBV7-9 and TRBJ2-1; D may be TRBD2 (5 bases). The V end was cut by 3 bases, the J end by 8 bases, with 14 bases between. The CDR3 contains 14 residues. The germline CDR1 and CDR2 sequences are SEHNR and FQNEAQ (reference sequence). Here the CDR3 reads CASSFVVAGDEQFF. In DNA, the CDR3 is TGTGCCAGCAGCTTCGTGGTGGCGGGCGATGAGCAGTTCTTC.

The chain couples TRBV4-1 to TRBJ2-2, with D possibly TRBD2 on 6 matching bases. With 2 bases removed from V and 4 bases from J, the gap between germline ends came to 14 bases. There are 16 residues in the CDR3. Looked up from germline, CDR1 is MGHRA and CDR2 is YSYEKL. The CDR3 DNA sequence: TGCGCCAGCAGCCAATCCCGCGGGGCAAGCACCGGGGAGCTGTTTTTT. Protein: CASSQSRGASTGELFF.

The genes are TRBV4-1 and TRBJ1-1, with a possible D match to TRBD1 (5 bases). V lost 4 bases and J 2 bases, leaving 14 bases between the germline ends. Germline V gene lookup returns CDR1 MGHRA and CDR2 YSYEKL. The CDR3 spans 15 residues. Here the CDR3 reads CASSPGRGSNTEAFF. The CDR3 DNA reads as TGCGCCAGCAGCCCAGGGCGGGGAAGTAACACTGAAGCTTTCTTT.